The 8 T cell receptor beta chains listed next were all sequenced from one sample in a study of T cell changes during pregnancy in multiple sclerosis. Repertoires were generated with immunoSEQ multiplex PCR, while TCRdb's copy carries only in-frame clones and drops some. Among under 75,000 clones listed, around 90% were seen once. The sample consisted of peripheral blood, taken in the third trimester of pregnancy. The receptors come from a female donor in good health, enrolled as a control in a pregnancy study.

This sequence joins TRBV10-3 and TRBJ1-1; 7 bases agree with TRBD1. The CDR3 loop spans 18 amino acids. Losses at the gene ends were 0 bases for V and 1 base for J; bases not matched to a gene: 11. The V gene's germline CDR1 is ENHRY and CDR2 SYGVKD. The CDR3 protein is CAISESSLDRAGNTEAFF. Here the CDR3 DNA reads TGTGCCATCAGTGAGTCCAGCCTAGACAGGGCTGGGAACACTGAAGCTTTCTTT.

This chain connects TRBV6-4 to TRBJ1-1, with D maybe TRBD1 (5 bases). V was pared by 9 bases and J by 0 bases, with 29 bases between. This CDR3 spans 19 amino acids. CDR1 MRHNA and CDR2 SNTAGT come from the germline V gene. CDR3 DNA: TGTGCCAGTATTGTAAGGGGCGGCAGTCGAGCCCACATGAACACTGAAGCTTTCTTT. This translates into CASIVRGGSRAHMNTEAFF.

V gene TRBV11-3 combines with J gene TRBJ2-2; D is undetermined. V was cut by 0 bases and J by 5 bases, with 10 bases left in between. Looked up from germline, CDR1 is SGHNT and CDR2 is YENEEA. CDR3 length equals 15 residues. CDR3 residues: CASSLDRLPTGELFF. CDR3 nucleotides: TGTGCCAGCAGCTTAGACAGGTTACCAACCGGGGAGCTGTTTTTT.

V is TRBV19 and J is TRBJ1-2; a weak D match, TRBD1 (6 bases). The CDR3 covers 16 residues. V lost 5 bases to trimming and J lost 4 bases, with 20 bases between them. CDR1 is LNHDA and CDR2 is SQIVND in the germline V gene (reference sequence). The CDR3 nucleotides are TGTGCCAGTAGTGTACTACCCCGGGACAACCTCTATGGCTACACCTTC. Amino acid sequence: CASSVLPRDNLYGYTF.

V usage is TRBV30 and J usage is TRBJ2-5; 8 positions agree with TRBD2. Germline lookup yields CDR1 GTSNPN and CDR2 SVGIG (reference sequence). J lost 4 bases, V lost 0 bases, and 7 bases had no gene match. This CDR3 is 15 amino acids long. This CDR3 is CAWSVRAGGGETQYF. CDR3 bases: TGTGCCTGGAGTGTAAGGGCGGGGGGAGGAGAGACCCAGTACTTC.

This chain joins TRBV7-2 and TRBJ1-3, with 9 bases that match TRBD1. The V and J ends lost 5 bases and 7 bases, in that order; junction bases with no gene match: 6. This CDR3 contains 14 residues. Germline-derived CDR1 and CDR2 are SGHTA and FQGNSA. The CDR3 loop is CASSPGTGRNTIYF. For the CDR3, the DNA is TGTGCCAGCAGCCCCGGGACAGGGAGGAACACCATATATTTT.

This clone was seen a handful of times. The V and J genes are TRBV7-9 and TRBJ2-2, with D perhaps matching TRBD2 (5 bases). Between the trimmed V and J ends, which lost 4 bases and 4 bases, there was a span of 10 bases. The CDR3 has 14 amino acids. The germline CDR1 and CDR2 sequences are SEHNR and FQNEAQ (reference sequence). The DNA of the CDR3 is TGTGCCAGCAGCTCTATTCGGGGCACCGGGGAGCTGTTTTTT. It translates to CASSSIRGTGELFF. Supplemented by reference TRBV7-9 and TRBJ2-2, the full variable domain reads DTGVSQNPRHKITKRGQNVTFRCDPISEHNRLYWYRQTLGQGPEFLTYFQNEAQLEKSRLLSDRFSAERPKGSFSTLEIQRTEQGDSAMYLCASSSIRGTGELFFGEGSRLTVL.

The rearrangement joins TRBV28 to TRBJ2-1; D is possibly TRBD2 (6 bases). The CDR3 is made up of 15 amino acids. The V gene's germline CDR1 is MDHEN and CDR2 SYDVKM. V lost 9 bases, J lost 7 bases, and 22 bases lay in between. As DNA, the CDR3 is TGTGCCAGTCAAGAGGACGGGAGAGTTGAGAATGAGCAGTTCTTC. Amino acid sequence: CASQEDGRVENEQFF.